Presented here are 9 T cell receptor beta chains from one specimen sequenced in a study of T cell changes during pregnancy in multiple sclerosis. Clones were read by immunoSEQ multiplex PCR, and TCRdb kept only the in-frame ones, dropping some. The data hold approximately 100,000 clones, with roughly nine tenths observed a single time. Sequenced material: peripheral blood, taken in the second trimester of pregnancy. Receptor source: a female donor with multiple sclerosis, enrolled in a pregnancy study.

This clone was picked up one time. The V call is TRBV25-1, the J call TRBJ2-3; the match to TRBD1 covers 7 bases. The length of the CDR3 is 14 residues. Unmatched junction bases numbered 3, after V lost 6 bases and J lost 0 bases. Germline CDR1 and CDR2: MGHDK and SYGVNS. Written as DNA, the CDR3 is TGTGCCAGCAGGGACAGGATAAGCACAGATACGCAGTATTTT. Protein product: CASRDRISTDTQYF.

The chain carries TRBV6-1 and TRBJ2-5, with 11 bases identical to TRBD2. Germline V CDR1 and CDR2: MNHNS, SASEGT. The J segment lost 5 bases and the V segment lost 4 bases, leaving 9 bases of the junction unmatched. The CDR3 consists of 16 residues. This chain's CDR3 is CASSVTSGSRWETQYF. CDR3 bases: TGTGCCAGCAGTGTTACTAGCGGGAGTAGGTGGGAGACCCAGTACTTC.

J is TRBJ2-6 and V is TRBV5-1; possible D gene TRBD1, 6 bases. CDR1 and CDR2 (germline): SGHRS, YFSETQ. The CDR3 covers 16 residues. The V end was cut by 4 bases, the J end by 1 base, with 12 bases between. The CDR3 DNA is TGCGCCAGCAGCCCCCAGGGGAAGTCTGGGGCCAACGTCCTGACTTTC. It translates to CASSPQGKSGANVLTF.

The chain is built from TRBV28 and TRBJ1-4; 8 bases map to TRBD1. The V and J ends lost 2 bases and 0 bases, in that order; junction bases with no gene match: 2. The CDR3 has 16 residues. Germline CDR1 reads MDHEN; CDR2 reads SYDVKM. The CDR3 sequence: CASSLRGQATNEKLFF. The DNA of the CDR3 is TGTGCCAGCAGTTTACGGGGACAGGCAACTAATGAAAAACTGTTTTTT.

The chain is built from TRBV5-1 and TRBJ2-4; 8 bases are shared with TRBD1. The CDR3 runs to 15 residues. The V gene end was trimmed by 1 base and the J gene end by 3 bases; junction bases not matched to a gene: 3. The V gene's germline CDR1 is SGHRS and CDR2 YFSETQ. The CDR3 DNA is TGCGCCAGCAGCTTGACTGGACAGGGCAAAAACATTCAGTACTTC. Amino acids: CASSLTGQGKNIQYF.

The genes are TRBV6-1 and TRBJ1-2; D is undetermined. The germline V gene has CDR1 MNHNS and CDR2 SASEGT. V lost 0 bases and J lost 3, with 17 bases in between. The CDR3 spans 17 residues. The CDR3 region is CASSEALLRVGDYGYTF. The CDR3 nucleotides are TGTGCCAGCAGTGAAGCGCTTCTGCGGGTGGGAGACTATGGCTACACCTTC.

The V gene is TRBV19, the J gene TRBJ1-5; no reliable D call. The CDR3 length is 15 residues. With 9 bases removed from V and 0 bases from J, the gap between germline ends came to 15 bases. CDR1 and CDR2 from the germline V gene are LNHDA and SQIVND (reference sequence). The CDR3 sequence: CASTYNLISNQPQHF. The CDR3 region has the DNA TGTGCCAGCACCTATAACCTCATTAGCAATCAGCCCCAGCATTTT.

This chain uses TRBV15 with TRBJ2-5; 7 bases line up with TRBD1. Looked up from germline, CDR1 is LNHNV and CDR2 is YYDKDF (reference sequence). V lost 5 bases to trimming and J lost 5 bases; unmatched junction nucleotides: 11. The CDR3 sequence is 15 residues long. CDR3 residues: CATSFSRARGETQYF. Written as DNA, the CDR3 is TGTGCCACCAGCTTTTCAAGGGCCAGGGGGGAGACCCAGTACTTC. Combining the CDR3 with reference TRBV15 and TRBJ2-5 gives the whole variable domain DAMVIQNPRYQVTQFGKPVTLSCSQTLNHNVMYWYQQKSSQAPKLLFHYYDKDFNNEADTPDNFQSRRPNTSFCFLDIRSPGLGDTAMYLCATSFSRARGETQYFGPGTRLLVL.

The chain joins TRBV28 to TRBJ2-3; 11 nucleotides line up with TRBD1. J lost 0 bases, V lost 6 bases, and 8 bases had no gene match. The CDR3 sequence is 17 residues long. From germline, CDR1 is MDHEN and CDR2 SYDVKM. The chain's CDR3 is CASRDRDRGFSTDTQYF. CDR3 DNA: TGTGCCAGCAGAGACCGGGACAGGGGGTTCAGCACAGATACGCAGTATTTT.